Below, 14 T cell receptor beta chains from the same sample are listed, as sequenced in a study of cytomegalovirus exposure and HLA in healthy donors. 60 Vbeta and 13 Jbeta primers were used in PCR. The data were produced by immunoSEQ multiplex PCR, yet TCRdb's version contains in-frame clones alone and is incomplete. In the table there are fewer than 100,000 clones, 70% to 80% of which are singletons. Sequenced: PBMCs. These receptors were taken from a female donor in good health and CMV-seronegative.

The chain recombines TRBV19 with TRBJ1-5; unclear D gene. V was shortened by 6 bases and J by 1 base, with 13 bases between the two germline ends. Germline V lookup: CDR1 LNHDA, CDR2 SQIVND (reference sequence). The CDR3 loop spans 15 amino acids. The chain's CDR3 is CASSTETGSNQPQHF. Here the CDR3 DNA reads TGTGCCAGTAGCACAGAGACGGGGAGCAATCAGCCCCAGCATTTT. The whole variable domain, filled in from reference TRBV19 and TRBJ1-5, reads DGGITQSPKYLFRKEGQNVTLSCEQNLNHDAMYWYRQDPGQGLRLIYYSQIVNDFQKGDIAEGYSVSREKKESFPLTVTSAQKNPTAFYLCASSTETGSNQPQHFGDGTRLSIL.

Of note for this clone: Relative to the germline gene, one junction end is altered; a read error may explain this. J is TRBJ1-5 and V is TRBV7-9; 7 positions agree with TRBD1. The CDR3 consists of 13 residues. Germline CDR1 is SEHNR and CDR2 is FQNEAQ (reference sequence). The CDR3 is CSSSLEGAQPQHF. The DNA for the CDR3 is TGTTCCAGCAGCTTAGAGGGGGCACAGCCCCAGCATTTT.

V is TRBV14 and J is TRBJ2-1; 9 bases line up with TRBD1. Germline V CDR1 and CDR2: SGHDN, FVKESK. This CDR3 has 17 amino acids. V dropped 1 base and J dropped 5; count of bases not matched to a gene: 9. CDR3 in DNA: TGTGCCAGCAGCCAAGTGTTGGGGGACAGGGACCACAATGAGCAGTTCTTC. It translates to CASSQVLGDRDHNEQFF.

This chain connects TRBV4-3 to TRBJ2-7; 7 bases are a match to TRBD1. Germline CDR1 reads LGHNA; CDR2 reads YSLEER. The CDR3 extends over 14 amino acids. The J segment lost 0 bases and the V segment lost 4 bases, leaving 3 bases of the junction unmatched. The CDR3 spells CASSRGDSSYEQYF. CDR3 coding DNA: TGCGCCAGCAGCCGTGGGGACAGCTCCTACGAGCAGTACTTC.

The gene calls are TRBV2 and TRBJ2-7; perhaps TRBD2 as D (6 bases). The CDR3 covers 14 residues. Trimming stripped 6 bases from V and 4 bases from J, with 16 bases between. Germline lookup yields CDR1 SNHLY and CDR2 FYNNEI. CDR3 sequence (DNA): TGTGCCAGCAGGCCCGGAGGGAAGCAGTACGAGCAGTACTTC. Its protein product is CASRPGGKQYEQYF.

The chain has TRBV28 and TRBJ2-5, with unresolved D. Germline CDR1 MDHEN, CDR2 SYDVKM. The CDR3 spans 12 residues. The V end was cut by 8 bases, the J end by 4 bases, with 11 bases between. The CDR3 coding sequence is TGTGCCAGCGCTGCACTCCGAGAGACCCAGTACTTC. It encodes CASAALRETQYF.

In DNA form, the CDR3 reads TGTGCCATCGACAGGGGAGGATCTACTGAAGCTTTCTTT. Translated, it gives CAIDRGGSTEAFF. The V gene is TRBV2, the J gene TRBJ1-1, with TRBD1 identical over 8 bases. Trimming removed 10 bases from V and 5 bases from J; junction bases left unmatched: 9. Germline loops: CDR1 SNHLY, CDR2 FYNNEI. CDR3 size: 13 residues.

V usage is TRBV11-3 and J usage is TRBJ2-3; 7 bases line up with TRBD1. V dropped 3 bases and J dropped 4; count of bases not matched to a gene: 7. The CDR3 sequence is 15 residues long. The germline gives CDR1 SGHNT, CDR2 YENEEA. CDR3 in DNA: TGTGCCAGCAGCTTCGGGGCAGGGGGAGCAGATACGCAGTATTTT. Amino acids: CASSFGAGGADTQYF.

The V gene is TRBV18, the J gene TRBJ2-5, with TRBD2 matching over 12 bases. CDR1 and CDR2 (germline): KGHSH, LQKENI. The CDR3 spans 16 residues. V was clipped by 4 bases and J by 2 bases; unmatched bases: 5. The CDR3 protein is CASSQGLAGTQETQYF. In DNA form, the CDR3 reads TGTGCCAGCTCACAGGGACTAGCGGGTACTCAAGAGACCCAGTACTTC.

The J gene is TRBJ1-2, the V gene TRBV14; 10 bases line up with TRBD1. Trimming cost V 4 bases and J 3 bases; bases outside gene matches: 5. The CDR3 is 15 residues long. CDR1 SGHDN and CDR2 FVKESK come from the germline V gene. The CDR3 is CASSLTGTGDYGYTF. CDR3 bases: TGTGCCAGCAGCCTAACCGGGACAGGGGACTATGGCTACACCTTC.

The genes are TRBV6-1 and TRBJ1-1; D not certain. The V gene's germline CDR1 is MNHNS and CDR2 SASEGT. Trimming pared 4 bases from V and 1 base from J, leaving 7 bases between. This CDR3 region has 13 residues. The CDR3 DNA follows: TGTGCCAGCAGTGCCCAATGGAACACTGAAGCTTTCTTT. It codes for CASSAQWNTEAFF.

The chain employs TRBV6-5 and TRBJ2-7; D gene ambiguous. V shed 0 bases and J shed 0 bases, with 9 bases lying between them. Germline CDR1 is MNHEY and CDR2 is SVGAGI. This CDR3 is built from 15 residues. The CDR3 nucleotides read TGTGCCAGCAGTTACTCGGGCCAGAACTCCTACGAGCAGTACTTC. It specifies CASSYSGQNSYEQYF.

Note on this clone: Sequence at one end of the junction differs from germline and may be a read error. The chain links TRBV7-9 to TRBJ2-7, with 7 bases fitting TRBD2. The CDR3 extends over 11 amino acids. The germline V gene has CDR1 SEHNR and CDR2 FQNEAQ (reference sequence). DNA for the CDR3: TGTGCCAGCAGCGGACTAGAGAAGCAACACTTC. Encoded protein: CASSGLEKQHF.

V and J are TRBV6-5 and TRBJ1-4; D not certain. Looked up from germline, CDR1 is MNHEY and CDR2 is SVGAGI. The CDR3 contains 10 residues. V lost 8 bases and J 5 bases, leaving 3 bases between the germline ends. CDR3 loop: CASSNEKLFF. The CDR3 nucleotides read TGTGCCAGCTCGAATGAAAAACTGTTTTTT.